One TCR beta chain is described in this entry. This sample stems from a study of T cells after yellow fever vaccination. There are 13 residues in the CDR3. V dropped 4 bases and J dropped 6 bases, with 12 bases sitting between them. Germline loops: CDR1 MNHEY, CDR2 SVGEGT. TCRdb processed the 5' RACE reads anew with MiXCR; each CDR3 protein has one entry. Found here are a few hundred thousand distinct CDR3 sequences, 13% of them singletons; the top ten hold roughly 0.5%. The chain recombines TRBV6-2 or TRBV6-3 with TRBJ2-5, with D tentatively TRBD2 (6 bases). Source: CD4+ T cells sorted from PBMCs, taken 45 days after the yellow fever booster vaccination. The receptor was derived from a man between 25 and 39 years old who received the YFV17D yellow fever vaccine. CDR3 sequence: CASSWRAPQTQYF. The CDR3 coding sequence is TGTGCCAGCAGTTGGAGGGCCCCGCAGACCCAGTACTTC.